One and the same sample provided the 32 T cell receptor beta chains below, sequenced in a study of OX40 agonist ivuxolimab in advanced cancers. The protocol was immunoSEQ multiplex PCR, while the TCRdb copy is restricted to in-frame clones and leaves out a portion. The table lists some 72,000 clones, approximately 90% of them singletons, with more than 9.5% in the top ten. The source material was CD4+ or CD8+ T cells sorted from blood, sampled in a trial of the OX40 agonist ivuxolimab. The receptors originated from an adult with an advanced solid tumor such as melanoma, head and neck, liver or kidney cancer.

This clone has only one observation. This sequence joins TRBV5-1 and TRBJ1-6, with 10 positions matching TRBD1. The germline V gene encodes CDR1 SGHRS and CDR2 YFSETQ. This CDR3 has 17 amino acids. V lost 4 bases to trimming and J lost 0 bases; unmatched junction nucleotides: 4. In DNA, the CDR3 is TGCGCCAGCAGCAGCGGACAGGGGGGCTCCTATAATTCACCCCTCCACTTT. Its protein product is CASSSGQGGSYNSPLHF.

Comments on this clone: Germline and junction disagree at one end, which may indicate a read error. The CDR3 protein is CASSPSPRDPTQFF. Written as DNA, the CDR3 is TGTGCCAGCAGCCCATCCCCCCGGGATCCCACGCAGTTTTTT. The V gene is TRBV7-9, the J gene TRBJ2-3, with a possible D match to TRBD2 (5 bases). The CDR3 consists of 14 residues. Germline-derived CDR1 and CDR2 are SEHNR and FQNEAQ (reference sequence).

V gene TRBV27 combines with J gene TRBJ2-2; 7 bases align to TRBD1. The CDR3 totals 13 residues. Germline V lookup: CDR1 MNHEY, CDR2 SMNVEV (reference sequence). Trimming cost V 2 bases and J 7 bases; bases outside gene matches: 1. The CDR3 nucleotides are TGTGCCAGCAGTTTAAGACAGGGCGGGGAGCTGTTTTTT. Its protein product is CASSLRQGGELFF.

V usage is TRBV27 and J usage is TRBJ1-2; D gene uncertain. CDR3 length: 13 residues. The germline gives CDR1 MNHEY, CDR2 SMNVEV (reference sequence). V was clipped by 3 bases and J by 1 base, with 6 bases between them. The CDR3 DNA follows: TGTGCCAGCAGTTTTGTCAATAACTATGGCTACACCTTC. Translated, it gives CASSFVNNYGYTF.

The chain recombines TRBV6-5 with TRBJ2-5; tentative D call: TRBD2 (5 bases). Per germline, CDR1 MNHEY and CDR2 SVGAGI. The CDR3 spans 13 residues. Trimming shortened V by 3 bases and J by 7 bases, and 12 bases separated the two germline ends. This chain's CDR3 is CASSYMEEATQYF. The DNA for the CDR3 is TGTGCCAGCAGTTATATGGAGGAAGCGACCCAGTACTTC.

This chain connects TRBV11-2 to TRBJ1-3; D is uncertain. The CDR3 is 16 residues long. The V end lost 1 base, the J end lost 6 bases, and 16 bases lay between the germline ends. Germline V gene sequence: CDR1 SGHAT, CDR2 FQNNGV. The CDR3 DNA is TGTGCCAGCAGCTTAGTTTTCGGGCCAAAGGAAAACACCATATATTTT. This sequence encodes CASSLVFGPKENTIYF.

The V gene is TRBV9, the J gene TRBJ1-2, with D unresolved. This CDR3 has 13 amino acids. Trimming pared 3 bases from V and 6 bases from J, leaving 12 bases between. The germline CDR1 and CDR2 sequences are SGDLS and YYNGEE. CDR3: CASSASRGDGYTF. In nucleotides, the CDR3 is TGTGCCAGCAGCGCTTCCCGAGGTGATGGCTACACCTTC.

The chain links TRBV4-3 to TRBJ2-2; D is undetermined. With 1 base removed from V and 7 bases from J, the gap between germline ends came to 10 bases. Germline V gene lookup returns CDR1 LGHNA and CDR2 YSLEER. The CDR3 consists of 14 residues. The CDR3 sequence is CASSQVEGLGELFF. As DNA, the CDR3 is TGCGCCAGCAGCCAAGTCGAAGGCCTCGGGGAGCTGTTTTTT.

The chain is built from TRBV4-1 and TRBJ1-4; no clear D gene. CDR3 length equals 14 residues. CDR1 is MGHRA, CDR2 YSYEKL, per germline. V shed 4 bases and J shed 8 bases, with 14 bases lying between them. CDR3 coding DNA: TGCGCCAGCAGCCTCGGTCCCTCCGGGGAAAAACTGTTTTTT. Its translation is CASSLGPSGEKLFF.

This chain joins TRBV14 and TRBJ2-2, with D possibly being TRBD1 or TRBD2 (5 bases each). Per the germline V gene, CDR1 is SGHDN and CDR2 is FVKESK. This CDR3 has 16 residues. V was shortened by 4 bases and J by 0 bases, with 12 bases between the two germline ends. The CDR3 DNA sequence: TGTGCCAGCAGCCTGTTAGAGGGGACGAACACCGGGGAGCTGTTTTTT. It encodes CASSLLEGTNTGELFF.

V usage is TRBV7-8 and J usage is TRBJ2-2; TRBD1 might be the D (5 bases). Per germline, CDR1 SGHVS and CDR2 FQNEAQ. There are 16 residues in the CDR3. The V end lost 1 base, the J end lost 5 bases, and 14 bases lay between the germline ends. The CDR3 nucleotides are TGTGCCAGCAGCTTAGAGGTGGGGCAGGGAACCGGGGAGCTGTTTTTT. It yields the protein CASSLEVGQGTGELFF.

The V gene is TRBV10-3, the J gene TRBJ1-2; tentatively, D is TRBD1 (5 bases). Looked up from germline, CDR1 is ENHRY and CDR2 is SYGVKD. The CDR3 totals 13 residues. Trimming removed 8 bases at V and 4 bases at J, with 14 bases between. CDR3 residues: CAIPLGGSYGYTF. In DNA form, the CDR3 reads TGTGCCATCCCTCTGGGGGGGAGCTATGGCTACACCTTC.

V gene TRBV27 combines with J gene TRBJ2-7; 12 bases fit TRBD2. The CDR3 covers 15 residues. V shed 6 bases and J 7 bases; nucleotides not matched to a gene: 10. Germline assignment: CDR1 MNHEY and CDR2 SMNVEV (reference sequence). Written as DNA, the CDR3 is TGTGCCAGCAGCCCACCTAGCGGGGGGGCGGGAGAGCAGTACTTC. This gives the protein CASSPPSGGAGEQYF.

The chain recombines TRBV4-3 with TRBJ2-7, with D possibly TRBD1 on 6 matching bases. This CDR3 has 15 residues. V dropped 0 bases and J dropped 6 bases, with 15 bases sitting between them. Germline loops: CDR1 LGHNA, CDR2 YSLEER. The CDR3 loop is CASSQDRQASAEQYF. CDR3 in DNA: TGCGCCAGCAGCCAAGACCGACAGGCTTCGGCCGAGCAGTACTTC.

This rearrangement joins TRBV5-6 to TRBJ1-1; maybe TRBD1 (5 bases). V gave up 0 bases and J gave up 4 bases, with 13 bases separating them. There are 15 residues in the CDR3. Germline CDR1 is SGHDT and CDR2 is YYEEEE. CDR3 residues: CASSLDPGSGTEAFF. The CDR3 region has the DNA TGTGCCAGCAGCTTGGATCCAGGGTCGGGCACTGAAGCTTTCTTT.

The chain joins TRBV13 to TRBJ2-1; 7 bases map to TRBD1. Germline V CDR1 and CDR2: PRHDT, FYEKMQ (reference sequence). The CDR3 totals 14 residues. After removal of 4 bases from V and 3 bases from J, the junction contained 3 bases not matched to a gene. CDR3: CASSSGTDYNEQFF. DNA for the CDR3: TGTGCCAGCAGCTCCGGGACAGACTACAATGAGCAGTTCTTC.

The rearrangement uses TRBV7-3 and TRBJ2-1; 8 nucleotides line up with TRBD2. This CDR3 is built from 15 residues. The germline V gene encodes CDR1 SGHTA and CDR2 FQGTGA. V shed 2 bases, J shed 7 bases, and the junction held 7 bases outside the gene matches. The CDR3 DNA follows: TGTGCCAGCAGCTTAGCGGGGGGCTCCCTTAATGAGCAGTTCTTC. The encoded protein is CASSLAGGSLNEQFF. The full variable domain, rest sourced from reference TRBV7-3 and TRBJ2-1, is GAGVSQTPSNKVTEKGKYVELRCDPISGHTALYWYRQSLGQGPEFLIYFQGTGAADDSGLPNDRFFAVRPEGSVSTLKIQRTERGDSAVYLCASSLAGGSLNEQFFGPGTRLTVL.

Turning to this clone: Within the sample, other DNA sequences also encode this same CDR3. DNA for the CDR3: TGTGCCAGCAGCTTAGTTGGTAGCAATCAGCCCCAGCATTTT. It is translated as CASSLVGSNQPQHF. V and J are TRBV7-8 and TRBJ1-5; D gene unclear. V dropped 1 base and J dropped 0 bases, with 4 bases sitting between them. This CDR3 has 14 amino acids. Germline CDR1 SGHVS, CDR2 FQNEAQ.

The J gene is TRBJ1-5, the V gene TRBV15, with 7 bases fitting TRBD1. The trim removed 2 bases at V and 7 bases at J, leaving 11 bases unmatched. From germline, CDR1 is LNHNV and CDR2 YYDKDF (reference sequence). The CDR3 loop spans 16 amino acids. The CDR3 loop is CATSRFTGAGGQPQHF. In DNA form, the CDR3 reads TGTGCCACCAGCAGATTTACAGGGGCTGGGGGACAGCCCCAGCATTTT.

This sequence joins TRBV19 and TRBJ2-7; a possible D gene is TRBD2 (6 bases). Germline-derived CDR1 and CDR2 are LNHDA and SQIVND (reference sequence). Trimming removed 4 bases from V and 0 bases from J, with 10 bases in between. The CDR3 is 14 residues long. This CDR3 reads CASSTAGNSYEQYF. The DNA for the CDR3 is TGTGCCAGTAGTACGGCGGGGAACTCCTACGAGCAGTACTTC.

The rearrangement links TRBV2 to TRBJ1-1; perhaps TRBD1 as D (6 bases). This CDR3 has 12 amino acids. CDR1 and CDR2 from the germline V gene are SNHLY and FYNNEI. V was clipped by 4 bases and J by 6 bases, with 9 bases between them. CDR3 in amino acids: CASSVWTAEAFF. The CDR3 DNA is TGTGCCAGCAGTGTATGGACAGCTGAAGCTTTCTTT.

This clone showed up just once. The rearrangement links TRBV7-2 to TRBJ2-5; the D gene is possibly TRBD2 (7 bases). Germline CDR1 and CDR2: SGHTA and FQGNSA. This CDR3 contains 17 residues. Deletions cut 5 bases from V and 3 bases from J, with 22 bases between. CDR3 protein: CASSLLKMRGPKETQYF. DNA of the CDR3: TGTGCCAGCAGCCTACTCAAAATGCGGGGGCCTAAAGAGACCCAGTACTTC.

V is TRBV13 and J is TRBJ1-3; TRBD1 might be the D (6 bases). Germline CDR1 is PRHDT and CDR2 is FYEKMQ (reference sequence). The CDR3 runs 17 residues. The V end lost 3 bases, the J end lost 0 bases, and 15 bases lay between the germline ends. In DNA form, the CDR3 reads TGTGCCAGCAGCTTCTCTCCGACAGGCTTCTCTGGAAACACCATATATTTT. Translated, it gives CASSFSPTGFSGNTIYF. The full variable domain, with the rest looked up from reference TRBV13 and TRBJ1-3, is AAGVIQSPRHLIKEKRETATLKCYPIPRHDTVYWYQQGPGQDPQFLISFYEKMQSDKGSIPDRFSAQQFSDYHSELNMSSLELGDSALYFCASSFSPTGFSGNTIYFGEGSWLTVV.

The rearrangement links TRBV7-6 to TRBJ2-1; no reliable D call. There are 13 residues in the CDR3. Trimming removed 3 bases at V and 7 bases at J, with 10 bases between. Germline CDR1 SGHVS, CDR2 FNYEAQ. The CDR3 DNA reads TGTGCCAGCAGCTTCAGTAACACTAATGAGCAGTTCTTC. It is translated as CASSFSNTNEQFF.

The CDR3 DNA reads TGTGCCAGCAGAGGGGGGTATAGCAATCAGCCCCAGCATTTT. Amino acids: CASRGGYSNQPQHF. The chain is built from TRBV27 and TRBJ1-5; possibly TRBD1 for D (6 bases). Germline CDR1 MNHEY, CDR2 SMNVEV (reference sequence). Trimming removed 6 bases from V and 0 bases from J, with 9 bases in between. This CDR3 region has 14 residues.

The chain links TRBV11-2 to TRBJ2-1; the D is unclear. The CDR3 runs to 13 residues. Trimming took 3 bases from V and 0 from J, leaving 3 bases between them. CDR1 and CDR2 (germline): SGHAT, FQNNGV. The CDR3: CASSFSSYNEQFF. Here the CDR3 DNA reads TGTGCCAGCAGCTTTAGCTCCTACAATGAGCAGTTCTTC.

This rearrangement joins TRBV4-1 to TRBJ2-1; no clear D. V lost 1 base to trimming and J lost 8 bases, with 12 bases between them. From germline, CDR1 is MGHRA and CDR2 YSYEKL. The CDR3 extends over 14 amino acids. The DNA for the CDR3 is TGCGCCAGCAGCCAAGTATCGTTACGGGATGAGCAGTTCTTC. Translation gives CASSQVSLRDEQFF.

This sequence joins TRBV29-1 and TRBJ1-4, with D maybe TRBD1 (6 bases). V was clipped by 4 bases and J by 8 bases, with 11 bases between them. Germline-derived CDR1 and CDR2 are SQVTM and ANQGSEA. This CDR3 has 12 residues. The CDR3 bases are TGCAGCGTTGGCGGGGGCTCGGAAAAACTGTTTTTT. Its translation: CSVGGGSEKLFF.

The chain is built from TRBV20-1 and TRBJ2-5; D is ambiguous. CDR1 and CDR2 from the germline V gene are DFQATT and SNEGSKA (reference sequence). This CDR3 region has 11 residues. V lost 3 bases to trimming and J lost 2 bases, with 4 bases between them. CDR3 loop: CSARVQETQYF. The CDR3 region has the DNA TGCAGTGCTAGGGTTCAAGAGACCCAGTACTTC.

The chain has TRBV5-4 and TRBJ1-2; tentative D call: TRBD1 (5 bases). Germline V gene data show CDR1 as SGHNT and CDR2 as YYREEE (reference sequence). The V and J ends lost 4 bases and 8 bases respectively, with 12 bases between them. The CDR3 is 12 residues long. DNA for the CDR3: TGTGCCAGCAGCGCGGGGGTTTGGGGCTACACCTTC. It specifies CASSAGVWGYTF.

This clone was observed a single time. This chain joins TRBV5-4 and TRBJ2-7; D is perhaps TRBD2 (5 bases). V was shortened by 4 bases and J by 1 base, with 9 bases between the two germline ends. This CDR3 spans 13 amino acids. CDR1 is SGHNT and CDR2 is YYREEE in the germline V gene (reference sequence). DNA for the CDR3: TGTGCCAGCAGCATCGGGGAGTCCTACGAGCAGTACTTC. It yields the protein CASSIGESYEQYF.

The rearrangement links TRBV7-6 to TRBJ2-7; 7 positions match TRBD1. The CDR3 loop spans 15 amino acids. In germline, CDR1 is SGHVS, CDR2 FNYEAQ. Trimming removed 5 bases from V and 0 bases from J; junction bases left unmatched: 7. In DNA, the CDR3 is TGTGCCAGCAGCGCCGGGACAGAGAGCTCCTACGAGCAGTACTTC. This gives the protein CASSAGTESSYEQYF. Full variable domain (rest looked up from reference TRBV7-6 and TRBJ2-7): GAGVSQSPRYKVTKRGQDVALRCDPISGHVSLYWYRQALGQGPEFLTYFNYEAQQDKSGLPNDRFSAERPEGSISTLTIQRTEQRDSAMYRCASSAGTESSYEQYFGPGTRLTVT.